Reported below is one T cell receptor beta chain. Its antigen is not known. Each gene name is a mouse one. The read terminates 1 residue ahead of where the CDR3 ends, so the germline J gene completes it. Time point specified: mouse harvest day 7 after allogeneic transplant. Mouse grafts combined 10^7 T-cell-depleted bone marrow cells with 10^6 splenic CD5+ T cells. Only in-frame clones appear in the TCRdb table, and some are missing; sequencing was by immunoSEQ multiplex PCR. The table includes over 7,500 clones, approximately 45% detected once. Germline lookup yields CDR1 SGHLS and CDR2 HYDKME. Trimming took off 2 bases at V and 3 bases at J, with 6 bases between the two ends. The CDR3 has 12 residues. The data belong to a study of tissue T cells after allogeneic stem cell transplantation. Broader study findings: Tissue-detected TCR repertoire was only partly captured by blood and spleen T cells. Motif-based clustering found tissue-specific repertoire signatures shared across patients, though few clones were shared.

The chain has TRBV12-2 and TRBJ1-1; D might be TRBD1 (5 bases). This TCR came from a female BALB/c mouse given C57BL/6 T cells with graft-versus-host disease after an allogeneic hematopoietic cell transplant. The source material was gut tissue. The CDR3 protein is CASSRQYTEVFF. The sequenced CDR3 bases are TGTGCCAGCTCTCGACAGTACACAGAAGTCTTC.